Listed below are T cell receptor beta chains from one sample, sequenced in a study of T cells in localized non-small cell lung cancer. Using immunoSEQ multiplex PCR, the repertoire was profiled, and TCRdb retains in-frame clones only, with some absent. The sample carries over 10,000 clones, about 80% recorded once. The sample consisted of peripheral blood, taken before any cancer treatment. The receptors originated from a male donor at least 60 years old with stage I squamous cell lung carcinoma. CDR3s include the opening cysteine and the closing phenylalanine or tryptophan. Fields, in order: V gene, J gene, clone size, D gene, CDR3 protein, CDR3 DNA. The D gene is left open where the match is weak. Expanded clones get a size class; other rows say once, few or many, or leave the size out.

TRBV6-6	TRBJ2-7	-	TRBD2	CASSPLGRGVYEQYF	TGTGCCAGCAGTCCTCTCGGGAGGGGCGTCTACGAGCAGTACTTC
TRBV28	TRBJ2-7	once	TRBD2	CASSWPGTSGLSYEQYF	TGTGCCAGCAGTTGGCCCGGGACTAGCGGACTCTCCTACGAGCAGTACTTC
TRBV7-8	TRBJ2-1	-	-	CASSLAGLADNEQFF	TGTGCCAGCAGCTTAGCGGGCCTAGCAGACAATGAGCAGTTCTTC
TRBV29-1	TRBJ2-7	-	-	CSVTSGGTYEQYF	TGCAGCGTGACGTCAGGGGGGACCTACGAGCAGTACTTC
TRBV7-2	TRBJ2-1	-	TRBD2	CASSLERRDSGRIDNEQFF	TGTGCCAGCAGCTTAGAAAGAAGGGATAGCGGGAGGATTGACAATGAGCAGTTCTTC
TRBV6-1	TRBJ1-5	-	-	CASSLGVGDQPQHF	TGTGCCAGCAGTTTAGGGGTTGGGGATCAGCCCCAGCATTTT
TRBV7-6	TRBJ2-1	-	TRBD2	CASSLAPPSGRVEQFF	TGTGCCAGCAGCTTAGCGCCGCCTAGCGGGAGGGTAGAGCAGTTCTTC
TRBV5-4	TRBJ1-1	-	TRBD1	CASRTGGADTEAFF	TGTGCCAGCAGAACAGGGGGCGCGGACACTGAAGCTTTCTTT
TRBV5-1	TRBJ2-7	-	-	CASSQGHLYEQYF	TGCGCCAGCAGCCAGGGACACCTGTACGAGCAGTACTTC
TRBV18	TRBJ1-5	-	-	CASSPGRQWPQHF	TGTGCCAGCTCACCCGGCAGGCAATGGCCCCAGCATTTT
TRBV28	TRBJ2-7	-	TRBD2	CASSPLLGSGRNEQYF	TGTGCCAGCAGCCCCCTTTTAGGTAGCGGGAGAAACGAGCAGTACTTC
TRBV6-5	TRBJ2-1	-	TRBD2	CASRPGGSSYNEQFF	TGTGCCAGCAGACCGGGGGGGAGCTCCTACAATGAGCAGTTCTTC
TRBV5-8	TRBJ2-1	once	-	CASSRTILARPGDNEQFF	TGTGCCAGCAGCCGCACGATATTAGCGCGCCCGGGAGACAATGAGCAGTTCTTC
TRBV5-1	TRBJ2-3	-	TRBD1	CASSLPGGDTDTQYF	TGCGCCAGCAGCTTGCCAGGGGGAGACACAGATACGCAGTATTTT
TRBV18	TRBJ2-1	-	-	CASSPGMVGDNEQFF	TGTGCCAGCTCACCGGGGATGGTAGGTGACAATGAGCAGTTCTTC
TRBV2	TRBJ2-5	-	-	CASSADSLAGETQYF	TGTGCCAGCAGCGCCGATTCCTTGGCAGGGGAGACCCAGTACTTC
TRBV6-1	TRBJ1-5	-	-	CASSISGTNQPQHF	TGTGCCAGCAGTATTTCCGGGACCAATCAGCCCCAGCATTTT
TRBV5-1	TRBJ2-1	few	-	CASSLERDNNEQFF	TGCGCCAGCAGCTTGGAAAGGGATAACAATGAGCAGTTCTTC
TRBV7-3	TRBJ2-2	-	TRBD2	CASSLIPLTSGYTGELFF	TGTGCCAGCAGCTTAATCCCCCTAACTAGCGGATACACCGGGGAGCTGTTTTTT
TRBV6-1	TRBJ2-2	-	-	CASNMDYPNTGELFF	TGTGCCAGCAATATGGACTACCCGAACACCGGGGAGCTGTTTTTT
TRBV10-1	TRBJ2-1	-	-	CASSAGGGGNYNEQFF	TGCGCCAGCAGTGCCGGGGGTGGGGGTAACTACAATGAGCAGTTCTTC
TRBV12-5	TRBJ1-3	-	-	CASGISAGHSGNTIYF	TGTGCTAGTGGGATATCGGCCGGACACTCTGGAAACACCATATATTTT
TRBV29-1	TRBJ1-4	-	-	CSGGENEKLFF	TGCAGCGGAGGAGAGAATGAAAAACTGTTTTTT
TRBV30	TRBJ2-5	-	-	CAWSPGGGLETQYF	TGTGCCTGGAGCCCAGGTGGGGGGCTAGAGACCCAGTACTTC
TRBV19	TRBJ2-6	-	-	CASALGASGANVLTF	TGTGCCAGTGCGTTAGGGGCCTCTGGGGCCAACGTCCTGACTTTC
TRBV27	TRBJ2-7	once	-	CASSSGRVVYEQYF	TGTGCCAGCAGTTCGGGCAGGGTGGTCTACGAGCAGTACTTC
TRBV30	TRBJ2-7	-	-	CAWSVQPGGEQYF	TGTGCCTGGAGTGTACAGCCCGGGGGCGAGCAGTACTTC
TRBV29-1	TRBJ2-1	-	TRBD1	CSVRQGTSSYNEQFF	TGCAGCGTTCGACAGGGGACGAGCTCCTACAATGAGCAGTTCTTC
TRBV29-1	TRBJ2-1	-	TRBD2	CSATGFAGAYNEQFF	TGCAGCGCCACTGGATTTGCGGGAGCCTACAATGAGCAGTTCTTC
TRBV7-9	TRBJ1-5	-	-	CASSVLTGPPQPQHF	TGTGCCAGCAGCGTTTTAACAGGGCCCCCTCAGCCCCAGCATTTT
TRBV18	TRBJ2-1	-	TRBD2	CASSPRASGNNEQFF	TGTGCCAGCTCACCACGGGCTAGCGGGAACAATGAGCAGTTCTTC
TRBV5-1	TRBJ1-2	-	TRBD1	CASSRDRSYNYGYTF	TGCGCCAGCAGCCGGGACAGGTCCTATAACTATGGCTACACCTTC
TRBV5-1	TRBJ2-1	-	-	CASSLSGGSSYNEQFF	TGCGCCAGCAGCCTTAGCGGAGGGAGCTCCTACAATGAGCAGTTCTTC
TRBV18	TRBJ1-5	-	-	CASSLTGPPQPQHF	TGTGCCAGCTCACTCACAGGGCCACCTCAGCCCCAGCATTTT
TRBV10-3	TRBJ2-1	-	-	CAISELVSSYNEQFF	TGTGCCATCAGTGAGTTGGTTAGCTCCTACAATGAGCAGTTCTTC
TRBV7-9	TRBJ2-1	-	-	CASSITAGAESIYNEQFF	TGTGCCAGCAGTATAACCGCGGGTGCGGAGTCGATCTACAATGAGCAGTTCTTC
TRBV2	TRBJ2-2	-	-	CASRRRGELFF	TGTGCCAGCAGGAGGCGCGGGGAGCTGTTTTTT
TRBV19	TRBJ2-3	once	-	CASRETDTDTQYF	TGTGCCAGCAGGGAGACAGACACAGATACGCAGTATTTT
TRBV4-2	TRBJ2-6	-	TRBD1	CASSTGTAISGANVLTF	TGTGCCAGCAGTACCGGGACAGCGATCTCTGGGGCCAACGTCCTGACTTTC
TRBV7-6	TRBJ2-2	-	-	CASSALTSTGELFF	TGTGCCAGCAGCGCGCTGACGAGCACCGGGGAGCTGTTTTTT
TRBV2	TRBJ1-2	-	-	CASSPNPGTGNGYTF	TGTGCCAGCAGCCCGAATCCCGGGACGGGAAATGGCTACACCTTC
TRBV7-9	TRBJ1-4	-	-	CASSPGRGEEKLFF	TGTGCCAGCAGTCCCGGCAGGGGTGAGGAAAAACTGTTTTTT
TRBV7-9	TRBJ2-2	-	-	CASSPAVWGEETGELFF	TGTGCCAGCAGCCCCGCCGTTTGGGGGGAGGAAACCGGGGAGCTGTTTTTT
TRBV5-1	TRBJ2-5	-	-	CASSPTGIQETQYF	TGCGCCAGCAGCCCCACAGGCATTCAAGAGACCCAGTACTTC
TRBV7-9	TRBJ2-7	-	-	CASSVEGYEQYF	TGTGCCAGCAGTGTTGAGGGGTACGAGCAGTACTTC
TRBV5-6	TRBJ2-7	-	-	CASSLSPPSYEQYF	TGTGCCAGCAGCTTGTCCCCCCCCTCCTACGAGCAGTACTTC
TRBV18	TRBJ2-1	-	TRBD2	CASSPPGLAGGGEQFF	TGTGCCAGCTCACCACCGGGACTAGCGGGAGGGGGTGAGCAGTTCTTC
TRBV2	TRBJ1-1	-	-	CASSGAGGGTEAFF	TGTGCCAGCAGTGGGGCTGGAGGGGGGACTGAAGCTTTCTTT
TRBV2	TRBJ2-5	-	-	CASSRGPGETQYF	TGTGCCAGCAGCAGGGGCCCTGGGGAGACCCAGTACTTC
TRBV10-3	TRBJ1-3	-	-	CAIRADLSGNTIYF	TGTGCCATCAGGGCGGACCTGTCTGGAAACACCATATATTTT